A selection of T cell receptor beta chains follows, all from one sample in a study of blood T cell repertoires in COVID-19. The method was immunoSEQ multiplex PCR; TCRdb's version includes in-frame clones alone and lacks a portion of them. Seen here are about 140,000 clones, over 60% observed once, and the top ten hold roughly 9%. Input material: peripheral blood. The receptors here all came from a woman aged 45-65 years with active or convalescent COVID-19. Each CDR3 is given with its conserved first and last residue. The D gene is left open where the match is weak. Expanded clones get a size class; other rows say once, few or many, or leave the size out.

D,V,size,length,J,DNA,CDR3
-,TRBV18,few,14,TRBJ2-3,TGTGCCAGCTCTGCGGGTAGAAGCACAGATACGCAGTATTTT,CASSAGRSTDTQYF
-,TRBV6-5,few,13,TRBJ2-3,TGTGCCAGCACCCGGGGGACCACAGATACGCAGTATTTT,CASTRGTTDTQYF
-,TRBV30,-,15,TRBJ1-5,TGTGCCTGGACCCACGACAGTAAGAGCAATCAGCCCCAGCATTTT,CAWTHDSKSNQPQHF
TRBD1,TRBV28,few,15,TRBJ1-2,TGTGCCAGCAGTTGGGTTAGGACAGGCGACTATGGCTACACCTTC,CASSWVRTGDYGYTF
TRBD1,TRBV4-1,-,14,TRBJ1-5,TGCGCCAGCAGCCAAGAGACAGGGGGTCAGCCCCAGCATTTT,CASSQETGGQPQHF
-,TRBV6-1,-,17,TRBJ2-2,TGTGCCAGCAGTGAAGGCGGCAGGGGAAGGGAGACCGGGGAGCTGTTTTTT,CASSEGGRGRETGELFF
-,TRBV20-1,-,11,TRBJ2-1,TGCAGTGCTCCACTAGTGAATGAGCAGTTCTTC,CSAPLVNEQFF
TRBD1,TRBV6-9,-,17,TRBJ1-5,TGTGCCAGCCGCGTTTCACCTTCCCGGGACAGGGATCAGCCCCAGCATTTT,CASRVSPSRDRDQPQHF
-,TRBV28,-,21,TRBJ2-2,TGTGCCAGCAGACCCCTTGGGACACGTCGGAACGCGGAGACTAACACCGGGGAGCTGTTTTTT,CASRPLGTRRNAETNTGELFF
TRBD1,TRBV19,-,17,TRBJ1-3,TGTGCCAGTAGTATCACCGACAGGGGCAACTCTGGAAACACCATATATTTT,CASSITDRGNSGNTIYF
-,TRBV28,-,16,TRBJ1-5,TGTGCCAGCAGTCCCATGCGGCCGACTAGCAATCAGCCCCAGCATTTT,CASSPMRPTSNQPQHF
TRBD2,TRBV29-1,-,15,TRBJ2-3,TGCAGCGCCCGGACCGTCAGCGGGAGGGCACCCGCGCAGTATTTT,CSARTVSGRAPAQYF
-,TRBV4-3,-,17,TRBJ1-3,TGCGCCAGCAGCCAAGACGGCGGCATGAGCTATGGAAACACCATATATTTT,CASSQDGGMSYGNTIYF
TRBD1,TRBV7-9,once,15,TRBJ2-1,TGTGCCAGCAGCTTCGGGACAGGGGGGAGAGGTGAGCAGTTCTTC,CASSFGTGGRGEQFF
-,TRBV2,-,14,TRBJ2-1,TGTGCCAGCAGTGCTGAGACACGGAACAATGAGCAGTTCTTC,CASSAETRNNEQFF
-,TRBV11-2,-,12,TRBJ1-2,TGTGCCAGCAGCGGCACTAACTATGGCTACACCTTC,CASSGTNYGYTF
-,TRBV4-2,-,15,TRBJ2-3,TGTGCCAGCAGCCAAGTAGGGGGGGCATTGGATACGCAGTATTTT,CASSQVGGALDTQYF
TRBD1,TRBV7-8,few,14,TRBJ1-2,TGTGCCAGCACCCAACACGGGACAGGGAATGGCTACACCTTC,CASTQHGTGNGYTF
TRBD2,TRBV5-1,once,17,TRBJ2-2,TGCGCCAGCAGCCAACGCCTCGGGGGGGTTTCAACCGGGGAGCTGTTTTTT,CASSQRLGGVSTGELFF
-,TRBV7-6,many,13,TRBJ1-2,TGTGCCAGCAGCCCCGGACCGGGGTATGGCTACACCTTC,CASSPGPGYGYTF
TRBD1,TRBV18,many,17,TRBJ2-2,TGTGCCAGCTCGCGGGACAGGGGTGTAATCAACACCGGGGAGCTGTTTTTT,CASSRDRGVINTGELFF
TRBD1,TRBV15,-,17,TRBJ1-2,TGTGCCACCAGCAGGGCCCGGACAGGGAATTTATACTATGGCTACACCTTC,CATSRARTGNLYYGYTF
TRBD1,TRBV30,few,14,TRBJ2-5,TGTGCCTGGAGGGCCGGGACAGGGGAAGAGACCCAGTACTTC,CAWRAGTGEETQYF
-,TRBV6-5,-,15,TRBJ2-6,TGTGCCAGCGGCAAAGGGGGCTCTGGGGCCAACGTCCTGACTTTC,CASGKGGSGANVLTF
TRBD2,TRBV5-1,-,16,TRBJ2-3,TGCGCCAGCAGCCCGGGACTAGCGGGGGGCCGGGAAGCGCAGTATTTT,CASSPGLAGGREAQYF
-,TRBV14,few,12,TRBJ2-7,TGTGCCAGCAGCCAGAGGTTACGGGAGCAGTACTTC,CASSQRLREQYF
-,TRBV19,-,16,TRBJ2-1,TGTGCCAGTAGTATAAACCCCGGAGTCGCCTACAATGAGCAGTTCTTC,CASSINPGVAYNEQFF